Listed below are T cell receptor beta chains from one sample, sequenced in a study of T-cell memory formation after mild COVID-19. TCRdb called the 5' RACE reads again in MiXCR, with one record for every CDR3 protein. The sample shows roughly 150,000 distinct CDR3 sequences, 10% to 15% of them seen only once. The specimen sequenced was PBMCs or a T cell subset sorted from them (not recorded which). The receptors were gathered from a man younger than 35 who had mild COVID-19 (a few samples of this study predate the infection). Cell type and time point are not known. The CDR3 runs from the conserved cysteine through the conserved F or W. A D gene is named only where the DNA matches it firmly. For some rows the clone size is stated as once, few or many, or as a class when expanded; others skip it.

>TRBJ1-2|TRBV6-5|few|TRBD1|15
CASRFPGQGGYGYTF
TGTGCCAGCAGGTTTCCGGGACAGGGAGGCTATGGCTACACCTTC
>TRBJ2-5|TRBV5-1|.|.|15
CASSLAVGGGETQYF
TGCGCCAGCAGCTTGGCCGTAGGGGGAGGTGAGACCCAGTACTTC
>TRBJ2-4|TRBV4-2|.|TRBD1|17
CASSRDLTGVAKNIQYF
TGTGCCAGCAGCCGAGATTTGACAGGGGTAGCCAAAAACATTCAGTACTTC
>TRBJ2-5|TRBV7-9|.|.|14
CASSGGLGQETQYF
TGTGCCAGCAGCGGCGGGCTAGGACAAGAGACCCAGTACTTC
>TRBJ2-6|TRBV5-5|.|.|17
CASSQLLRATGANVLTF
TGTGCCAGCAGCCAACTTTTACGGGCTACTGGGGCCAACGTCCTGACTTTC
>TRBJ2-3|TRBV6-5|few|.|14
CASSYGGGTDTQYF
TGTGCCAGCAGTTATGGGGGTGGCACAGATACGCAGTATTTT
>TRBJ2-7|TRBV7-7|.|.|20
CASFVSPGAGRAYRSYEQYF
TGTGCCAGCTTCGTTAGTCCCGGGGCGGGCAGGGCCTACAGGTCCTACGAGCAGTACTTC
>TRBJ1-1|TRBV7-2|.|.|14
CASSKGQWNTEAFF
TGTGCCAGCAGCAAGGGACAATGGAACACTGAAGCTTTCTTT
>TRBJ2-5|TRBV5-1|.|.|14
CASSLVPPQETQYF
TGCGCCAGCAGCTTGGTCCCCCCCCAAGAGACCCAGTACTTC
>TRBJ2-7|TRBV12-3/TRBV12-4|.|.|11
CASSILYEQYF
TGTGCCAGCAGTATCCTCTACGAGCAGTACTTC
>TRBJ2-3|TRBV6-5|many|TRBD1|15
CASRRGRQGPNTQYF
TGTGCCAGCAGACGGGGCCGACAGGGTCCAAATACGCAGTATTTT
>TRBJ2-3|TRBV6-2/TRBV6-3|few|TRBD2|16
CASTLRRTSVPDTQYF
TGTGCCAGCACCCTACGGCGGACTAGCGTTCCAGATACGCAGTATTTT
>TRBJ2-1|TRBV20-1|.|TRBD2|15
CSAPSGGFIYNEQFF
TGCAGTGCTCCTAGCGGGGGCTTCATTTACAATGAGCAGTTCTTC
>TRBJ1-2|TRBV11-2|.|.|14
CASSLNRNNYGYTF
TGTGCCAGCAGCTTAAACCGAAACAACTATGGCTACACCTTC
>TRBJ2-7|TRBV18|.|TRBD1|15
CASSPGQGASYEQYF
TGTGCCAGCTCCCCGGGACAGGGGGCCTCATACGAGCAGTACTTC
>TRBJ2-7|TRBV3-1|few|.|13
CASSQVGGYEQYF
TGTGCCAGCAGCCAAGTGGGCGGTTACGAGCAGTACTTC
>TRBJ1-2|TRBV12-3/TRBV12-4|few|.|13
CASRPYREGGYTF
TGTGCCAGCAGGCCTTACAGGGAAGGTGGCTACACCTTC
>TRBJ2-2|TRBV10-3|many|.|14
CAISESSNTGELFF
TGTGCCATCAGTGAGTCGAGCAACACCGGGGAGCTGTTTTTT
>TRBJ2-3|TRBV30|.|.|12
CAWSESKIKQYF
TGTGCCTGGAGTGAGTCTAAGATCAAGCAGTATTTT
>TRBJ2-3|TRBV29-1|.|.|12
CSADRAGSTQCF
TGCAGCGCCGACAGGGCGGGGAGTACGCAGTGTTTT